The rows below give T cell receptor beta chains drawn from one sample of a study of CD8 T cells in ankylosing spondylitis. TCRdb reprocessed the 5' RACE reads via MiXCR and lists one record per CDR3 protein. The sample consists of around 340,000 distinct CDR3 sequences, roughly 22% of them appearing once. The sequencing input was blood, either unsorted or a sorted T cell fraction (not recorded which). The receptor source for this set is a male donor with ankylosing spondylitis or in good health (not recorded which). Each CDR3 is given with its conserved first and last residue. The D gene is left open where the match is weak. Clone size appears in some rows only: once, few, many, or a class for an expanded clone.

TGTGCCAGCAGCTTTTGGAATTCCGGGGACATCACGCGCGAGCAGTACTTC	CASSFWNSGDITREQYF	.	.	TRBV11-2	TRBJ2-7
TGTGCCAGCAGCCGGGACAGGGGTAATTCACCCCCCCACTTT	CASSRDRGNSPPHF	.	TRBD1	TRBV12-3/TRBV12-4	TRBJ1-6
TGTGCCAGCAGCGAGGGACGGGTGGGAGAGACCCAGTACTTC	CASSEGRVGETQYF	few	.	TRBV9	TRBJ2-5
TGCGCCAGCAGCCAAGAACGAAGTTCGGGGGGAAATGAGCAGTTCTTC	CASSQERSSGGNEQFF	.	TRBD2	TRBV4-1	TRBJ2-1
TGCAGTGCTAGAGATGGCGGCGCCCCTGGGGTCTACGAGCAGTACTTC	CSARDGGAPGVYEQYF	few	.	TRBV20-1	TRBJ2-7
TGTGCCAGCACCAATTCCCTAGCAGATACGCAGTATTTT	CASTNSLADTQYF	.	.	TRBV12-3/TRBV12-4	TRBJ2-3
TGTGCCAGCATATCCGGGACGGTGAACACTGAAGCTTTCTTT	CASISGTVNTEAFF	.	.	TRBV2	TRBJ1-1
TGTGCCAGCAGCTTAGGGCGGGGTGAGCAGTTCTTC	CASSLGRGEQFF	few	.	TRBV13	TRBJ2-1
TGTGCCAGCTCTGACGGCCCTTCGTACGAGCAGTACTTC	CASSDGPSYEQYF	few	.	TRBV6-6	TRBJ2-7
TGTGCCAGCATAGAAAGCGGGGCCCTAGGGGATACGCAGTATTTT	CASIESGALGDTQYF	once	TRBD2	TRBV6-1	TRBJ2-3
TGTGCCAGCAGCTTAGGGCCGACACTAGCGGGGTGGGCCCAGTACTTC	CASSLGPTLAGWAQYF	few	TRBD2	TRBV11-2	TRBJ2-5
TGCGCCAGCAGCTTGAATGTGGCCCCAGATACGCAGTATTTT	CASSLNVAPDTQYF	.	.	TRBV5-1	TRBJ2-3
TGTGCCAGCACTCAGGGTCCCTACAATGAGCAGTTCTTC	CASTQGPYNEQFF	.	.	TRBV6-1	TRBJ2-1